The 21 T cell receptor beta chains in this list originate from one sample, sequenced in a study of shared T cell receptors in the human thymus. Assay used: immunoSEQ multiplex PCR; TCRdb lists only in-frame clones, some missing. The repertoire holds about 610,000 clones, with approximately 87% as singletons. This sample was also put to use in a study of human thymus T cells.

Input material: thymocytes. These receptors were obtained from a boy younger than two with a congenital heart defect.

V and J are TRBV30 and TRBJ1-1; 8 bases align to TRBD1. This CDR3 has 13 amino acids. The V gene's germline CDR1 is GTSNPN and CDR2 SVGIG (reference sequence). J was trimmed by 0 bases and V by 8 bases; bases with no gene match: 5. Written as DNA, the CDR3 is TGTGCCGGGCGACAGGGGTTGAACACTGAAGCTTTCTTT. Its translation: CAGRQGLNTEAFF.

J is TRBJ2-1 and V is TRBV5-1; D not certain. Looked up from germline, CDR1 is SGHRS and CDR2 is YFSETQ. CDR3 size: 14 residues. V was trimmed by 0 bases and J by 4 bases, leaving 8 bases between them. CDR3 loop: CASSLDGGYNEQFF. The CDR3 DNA sequence: TGCGCCAGCAGCTTGGATGGCGGATACAATGAGCAGTTCTTC.

In this sample, this clone turned up once. The V and J genes are TRBV27 and TRBJ2-4; 11 bases are shared with TRBD1. Germline V gives CDR1 MNHEY, CDR2 SMNVEV (reference sequence). The CDR3 totals 14 residues. Trimming took 6 bases from V and 3 from J; bases not matched to a gene: 1. DNA of the CDR3: TGTGCCAGCAGGGACAGGGGGCTCAAAAACATTCAGTACTTC. Translated, it gives CASRDRGLKNIQYF.

The V call is TRBV29-1, the J call TRBJ1-2; 7 nucleotides line up with TRBD1. V lost 6 bases, J lost 1 base, and 8 bases stayed unmatched. Germline loops: CDR1 SQVTM, CDR2 ANQGSEA. CDR3 length equals 14 residues. The CDR3 reads CSVADRVGNYGYTF. The CDR3 coding sequence is TGCAGCGTAGCTGACAGGGTGGGTAACTATGGCTACACCTTC.

This clone has only a few counts. V and J are TRBV19 and TRBJ1-1; D not resolved. Trimming took off 6 bases at V and 4 bases at J, with 15 bases between the two ends. The CDR3 covers 14 residues. Germline assignment: CDR1 LNHDA and CDR2 SQIVND (reference sequence). CDR3 DNA: TGTGCCAGTAGGGATGCGGGTAGGTCCACTGAAGCTTTCTTT. This sequence encodes CASRDAGRSTEAFF.

V is TRBV5-6 and J is TRBJ2-2; the D is unclear. V lost 0 bases and J lost 3, with 9 bases in between. Germline CDR1 is SGHDT and CDR2 is YYEEEE. The CDR3 has 15 residues. The CDR3 region is CASSLAGLYTGELFF. In DNA form, the CDR3 reads TGTGCCAGCAGCTTGGCAGGATTATACACCGGGGAGCTGTTTTTT.

V is TRBV5-6 and J is TRBJ2-5; TRBD2 might be the D (5 bases). Trimming removed 3 bases at V and 5 bases at J, with 5 bases between. The CDR3 runs 11 residues. The germline V gene encodes CDR1 SGHDT and CDR2 YYEEEE. The CDR3 sequence: CASSWRETQYF. The CDR3 nucleotides are TGTGCCAGCAGCTGGAGGGAGACCCAGTACTTC.

The gene calls are TRBV9 and TRBJ2-5; 11 bases align to TRBD2. Germline trimming cut 0 bases from V and 4 bases from J; bases unmatched to any gene: 11. The CDR3 is 18 amino acids. The V gene's germline CDR1 is SGDLS and CDR2 YYNGEE. The chain's CDR3 is CASSVGGLAGSKGETQYF. The DNA of the CDR3 is TGTGCCAGCAGCGTAGGAGGACTAGCGGGCTCCAAGGGAGAGACCCAGTACTTC.

The chain is built from TRBV4-3 and TRBJ2-5; 11 positions match TRBD2. With the DNA end fitting TRBJ2-7 better, the J assignment may be wrong. The CDR3 sequence is 20 residues long. CDR1 and CDR2 (germline): LGHNA, YSLEER. CDR3 sequence reads: CASSQGVVLAGEVGSYEQYF. CDR3 bases: TGCGCCAGCAGCCAAGGCGTGGTACTAGCGGGGGAAGTTGGGTCCTACGAGCAGTACTTC.

This clone occurred a few times. The genes are TRBV10-3 and TRBJ2-3; 7 bases fit TRBD2. This CDR3 region has 14 residues. V dropped 5 bases and J dropped 0; count of bases not matched to a gene: 2. Germline loops: CDR1 ENHRY, CDR2 SYGVKD. CDR3 region: CAISRTRSTDTQYF. The CDR3 DNA reads TGTGCCATCAGTCGGACTAGGAGCACAGATACGCAGTATTTT.

V gene TRBV11-2 combines with J gene TRBJ2-2; D is undetermined. The CDR3 runs 16 residues. V was cut by 4 bases and J by 8 bases, with 20 bases left in between. CDR1 and CDR2 (germline): SGHAT, FQNNGV. The CDR3 nucleotides read TGTGCCAGCAGCTGCCGTGACTCACCCCATCGTGGGGAGCTGTTTTTT. It encodes CASSCRDSPHRGELFF.

V and J are TRBV7-2 and TRBJ2-7; weak D call: TRBD1 (7 bases). Between the trimmed V and J ends, which lost 0 bases and 8 bases, there was a span of 14 bases. The CDR3 has 14 residues. Germline loops: CDR1 SGHTA, CDR2 FQGNSA. The CDR3 nucleotides are TGTGCCAGCAGCTTAGCCAGGGGGGACTCTCAGCAGTACTTC. It translates to CASSLARGDSQQYF.

V gene TRBV28 combines with J gene TRBJ2-7; a possible D gene is TRBD1 (5 bases). Germline assignment: CDR1 MDHEN and CDR2 SYDVKM. Trimming took 3 bases from V and 6 from J, leaving 9 bases between them. The CDR3 length is 12 residues. The CDR3 loop reads CASSLGRVEQYF. The CDR3 DNA is TGTGCCAGCAGTTTGGGCAGGGTCGAGCAGTACTTC.

The rearrangement uses TRBV18 and TRBJ1-2; weak D call: TRBD1 (5 bases). V was trimmed by 5 bases and J by 7 bases, leaving 17 bases between them. The V gene's germline CDR1 is KGHSH and CDR2 LQKENI. The CDR3 runs to 14 residues. The CDR3: CASSAGNTGTGYTF. In nucleotides, the CDR3 is TGTGCCAGCTCAGCAGGGAACACTGGAACTGGCTACACCTTC.

This sequence joins TRBV18 and TRBJ1-2; TRBD1 agrees at 7 bases. V lost 3 bases and J lost 3; bases outside the gene matches: 4. This CDR3 is 14 amino acids long. The germline V gene has CDR1 KGHSH and CDR2 LQKENI. CDR3 DNA: TGTGCCAGCTCACCCTCGGACAGGCACTATGGCTACACCTTC. Protein product: CASSPSDRHYGYTF.

V is TRBV5-4 and J is TRBJ1-1, with a weak D call TRBD1 (5 bases). The V end lost 1 base, the J end lost 1 base, and 8 bases lay between the germline ends. Germline V lookup: CDR1 SGHNT, CDR2 YYREEE (reference sequence). This CDR3 has 14 amino acids. The CDR3 region is CASSLRQPNTEAFF. DNA for the CDR3: TGTGCCAGCAGCTTGAGACAGCCGAACACTGAAGCTTTCTTT.

V is TRBV2 and J is TRBJ1-3, with D perhaps matching TRBD1 (6 bases). Germline lookup yields CDR1 SNHLY and CDR2 FYNNEI. V lost 7 bases to trimming and J lost 0 bases, with 16 bases between them. The CDR3 totals 16 residues. The CDR3 region is CASMGDTRNSGNTIYF. CDR3 nucleotides: TGTGCCAGCATGGGGGACACAAGAAACTCTGGAAACACCATATATTTT.

V is TRBV5-8 and J is TRBJ1-1; tentative D call: TRBD1 (6 bases). Trimming took off 2 bases at V and 7 bases at J, with 15 bases between the two ends. The germline V gene has CDR1 SGHTS and CDR2 YDEGEE. The CDR3 consists of 14 residues. CDR3 DNA: TGTGCCAGCAGCTTCCACCCCGGACAGTTTGAAGCTTTCTTT. Protein product: CASSFHPGQFEAFF.

This chain connects TRBV7-6 to TRBJ2-7; D is ambiguous. CDR3 length: 14 amino acids. The V end was cut by 1 base, the J end by 0 bases, with 7 bases between. The V gene's germline CDR1 is SGHVS and CDR2 FNYEAQ. This CDR3 reads CASSLEPHSYEQYF. CDR3 nucleotide sequence: TGTGCCAGCAGCTTAGAGCCCCACTCCTACGAGCAGTACTTC.

The chain employs TRBV10-1 and TRBJ2-3; 7 bases agree with TRBD1. Germline CDR1 reads WNHNN; CDR2 reads SYGVQD (reference sequence). Germline trimming cut 0 bases from V and 1 base from J; bases unmatched to any gene: 4. CDR3 size: 16 residues. The CDR3 DNA reads TGCGCCAGCAGTGAGTCGCGCACAGGGGGCACAGATACGCAGTATTTT. Translation gives CASSESRTGGTDTQYF.

This CDR3 is CASTSSYNEQFF. CDR3 nucleotide sequence: TGTGCCTCTACGAGCTCCTACAATGAGCAGTTCTTC. The chain is built from TRBV5-6 and TRBJ2-1; D is unclear. The CDR3 length is 12 residues. The V and J ends lost 10 bases and 0 bases respectively, with 8 bases between them. Germline V gene lookup returns CDR1 SGHDT and CDR2 YYEEEE.